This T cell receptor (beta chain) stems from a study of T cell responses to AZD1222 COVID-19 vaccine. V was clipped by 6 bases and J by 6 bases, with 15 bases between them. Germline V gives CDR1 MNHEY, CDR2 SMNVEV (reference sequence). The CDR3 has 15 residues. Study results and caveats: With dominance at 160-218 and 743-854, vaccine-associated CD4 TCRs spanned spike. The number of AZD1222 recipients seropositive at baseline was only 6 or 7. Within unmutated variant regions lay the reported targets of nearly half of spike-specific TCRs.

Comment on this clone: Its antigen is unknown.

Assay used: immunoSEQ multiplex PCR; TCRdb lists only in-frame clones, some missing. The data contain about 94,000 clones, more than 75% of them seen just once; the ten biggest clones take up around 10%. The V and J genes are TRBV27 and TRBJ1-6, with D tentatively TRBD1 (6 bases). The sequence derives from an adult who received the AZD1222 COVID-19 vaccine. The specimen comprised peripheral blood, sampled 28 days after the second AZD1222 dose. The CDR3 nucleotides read TGTGCCAGCAGCCCTCTAGGGGGATCTAATTCACCCCTCCACTTT. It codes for CASSPLGGSNSPLHF.